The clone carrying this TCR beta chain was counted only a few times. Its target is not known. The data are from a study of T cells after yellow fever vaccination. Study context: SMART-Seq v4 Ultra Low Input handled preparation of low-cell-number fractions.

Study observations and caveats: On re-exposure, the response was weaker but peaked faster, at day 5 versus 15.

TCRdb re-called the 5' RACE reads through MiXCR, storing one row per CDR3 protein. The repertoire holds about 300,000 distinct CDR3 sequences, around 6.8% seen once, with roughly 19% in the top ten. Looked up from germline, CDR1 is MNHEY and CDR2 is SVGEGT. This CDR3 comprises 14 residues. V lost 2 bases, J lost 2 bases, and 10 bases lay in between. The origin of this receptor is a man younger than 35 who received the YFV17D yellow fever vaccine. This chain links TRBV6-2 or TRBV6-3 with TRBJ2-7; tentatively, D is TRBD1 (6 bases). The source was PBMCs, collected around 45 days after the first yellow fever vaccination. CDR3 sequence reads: CASSYGGQTYEQYV. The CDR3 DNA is TGTGCCAGCAGTTACGGCGGACAGACCTACGAGCAGTACGTC.